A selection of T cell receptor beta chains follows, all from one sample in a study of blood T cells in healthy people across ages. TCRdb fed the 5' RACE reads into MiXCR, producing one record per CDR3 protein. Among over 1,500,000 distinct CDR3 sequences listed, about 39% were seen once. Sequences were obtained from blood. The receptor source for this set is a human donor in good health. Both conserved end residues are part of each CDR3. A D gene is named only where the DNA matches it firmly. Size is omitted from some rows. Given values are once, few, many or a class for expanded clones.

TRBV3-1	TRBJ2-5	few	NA	TGTGCCACCGATCCCAGGTTTTATGTGTACTTC	CATDPRFYVYF
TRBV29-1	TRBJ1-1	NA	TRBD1	TGCAGCGTTGCGTCCACACTCCGGGACAGGGGGCGAGGCACTGAAGCTTTCTTT	CSVASTLRDRGRGTEAFF
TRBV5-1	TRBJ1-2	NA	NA	TGCGCCAGTCAGACGCGACCCGAGAAGGGTTATGGCTACACCTTC	CASQTRPEKGYGYTF
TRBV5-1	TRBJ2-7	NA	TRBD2	TGCGCCAGCAGCCGCACGGGGGGAGTCTTCGGTACCTACGAGCAGTACTTC	CASSRTGGVFGTYEQYF
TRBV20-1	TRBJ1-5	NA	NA	TGCAGTGCTAGCAACAGGGTGACTCAGCCCCAGCATTTT	CSASNRVTQPQHF
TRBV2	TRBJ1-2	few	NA	TGTGCCAGCAGTGGCCAAGAACATTATGGCTACACCTTC	CASSGQEHYGYTF
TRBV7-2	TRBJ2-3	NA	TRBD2	TGTGCCAGCAGCTTAGTAGCGGGGATGACAGATACGCAGTATTTT	CASSLVAGMTDTQYF
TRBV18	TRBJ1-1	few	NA	TGTGCCAGCTCACCAACCGGGAGCTTGGGGACTGAAGCTTTCTTT	CASSPTGSLGTEAFF
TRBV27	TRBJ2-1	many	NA	TGTGCCAGCGGTCGATCCTACAATGAGCAGTTCTTC	CASGRSYNEQFF
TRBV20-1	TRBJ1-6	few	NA	TGCAGTGCAATAGGATTCTCCTATAATTCACCCCTCCACTTT	CSAIGFSYNSPLHF
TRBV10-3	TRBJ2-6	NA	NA	TGTGCCATCAGTCCTTGGCAGGGCGGTGGGGCCAACGTCCTGACTTTC	CAISPWQGGGANVLTF
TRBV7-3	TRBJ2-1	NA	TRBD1	TGTGCCAGCAGCCTTGACAGGGGAGGAGGCAATGAGCAGTTCTTC	CASSLDRGGGNEQFF
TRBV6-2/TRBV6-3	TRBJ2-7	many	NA	TGTGCCAGCAGTCCCGGCGGGGTAAACTACGAGCAGTACTTC	CASSPGGVNYEQYF
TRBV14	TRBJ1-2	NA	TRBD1	TGTGCCAGCAGCCAAGATTGGGCCGGGACAGGGGGGGGCTACACCTTC	CASSQDWAGTGGGYTF
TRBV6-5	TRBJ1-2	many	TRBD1	TGTGCCAGCAGTTACCGACAGGGGAACTATGGCTACACCTTC	CASSYRQGNYGYTF
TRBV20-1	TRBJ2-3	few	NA	TGCAGTGCTAGAACGGGTAGCACAGATACGCAGTATTTT	CSARTGSTDTQYF
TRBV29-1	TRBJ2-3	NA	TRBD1	TGCAGCGCCCAAAAAGGGACAGGGACAGATACGCAGTATTTT	CSAQKGTGTDTQYF
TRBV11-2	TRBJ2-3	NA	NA	TGTGCCAGCAGAACAGGCTTGGCAGATACGCAGTATTTT	CASRTGLADTQYF
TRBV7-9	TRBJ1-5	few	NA	TGTGCCAGCAGCCAGACAGAGCAGCCCCAGCATTTT	CASSQTEQPQHF
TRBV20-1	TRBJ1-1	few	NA	TGCAGTGCTAGTAAAACAGGGCCGACTGAAGCTTTCTTT	CSASKTGPTEAFF
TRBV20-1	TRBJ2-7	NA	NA	TGCAGTGCTAGAGTTCGCCGGGGGAGCGACGAGCAGTACTTC	CSARVRRGSDEQYF
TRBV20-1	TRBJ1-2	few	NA	TGCAGTGCTACCCGCCGCCTGGGTCCCCTTAACTATGGCTACACCTTC	CSATRRLGPLNYGYTF
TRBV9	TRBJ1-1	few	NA	TGTGCCAGCAGCGTAGAGGAGGGTCAAACTGAAGCTTTCTTT	CASSVEEGQTEAFF
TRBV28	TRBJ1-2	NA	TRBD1	TGTGCCGGGAGGGCAGGGGGCGCCGGCTACACCTTC	CAGRAGGAGYTF
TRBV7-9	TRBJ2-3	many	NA	TGTGCCAGCAGCTTAGGGTGGGTCGCAGATACGCAGTATTTT	CASSLGWVADTQYF
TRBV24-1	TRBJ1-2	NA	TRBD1	TGTGCCACCCAACGACAGGGGGATGGCTACACCTTC	CATQRQGDGYTF
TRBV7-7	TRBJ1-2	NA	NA	TGTGCTAGCAGCCCTTATAGGGGGTGTGGCTACACCTTC	CASSPYRGCGYTF
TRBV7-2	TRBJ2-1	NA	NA	TGTGCCAGCAGCTTAGTGGTTGCCTTCGGGACCCAGTTCTTC	CASSLVVAFGTQFF
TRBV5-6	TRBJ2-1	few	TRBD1	TGTGCCAGCAGCTTGCCGGGACAGGGGGCCGTTGAGCAGTTCTTC	CASSLPGQGAVEQFF
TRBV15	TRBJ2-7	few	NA	TGTGCCACCAGCAGCGTCAGGGATTTCTACGAGCAGTACTTC	CATSSVRDFYEQYF
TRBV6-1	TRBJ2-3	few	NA	TGTGCCAGCAGGCCTCTGAGTGCAGATACGCAGTATTTT	CASRPLSADTQYF
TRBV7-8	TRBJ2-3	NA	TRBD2	TGTGCCAGCAGCTTTAAGGGGACTAGCTGGACAGATACGCAGTATTTT	CASSFKGTSWTDTQYF
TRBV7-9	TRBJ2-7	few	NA	TGTGCCAGCAGCTTTACACGGGGCAGAGGCTATGAGCAGTACTTC	CASSFTRGRGYEQYF
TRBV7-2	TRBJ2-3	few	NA	TGTGCCAGCAGAAACCCCGGGACTCTAGGGGATACGCAGTATTTT	CASRNPGTLGDTQYF
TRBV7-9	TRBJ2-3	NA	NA	TGTGCCAGCAGCTTAAATCAAGGGGGAGATACGCAGTATTTT	CASSLNQGGDTQYF
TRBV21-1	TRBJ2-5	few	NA	TGTGCCAGCACCAACTGGGGCTTCAACGGGGAGACCCAGTACTTT	CASTNWGFNGETQYF
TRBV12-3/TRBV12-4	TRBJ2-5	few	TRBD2	TGTGCCAGCAGTTTCGCAAGCGGGGGGCAAGAGACCCAGTACTTC	CASSFASGGQETQYF
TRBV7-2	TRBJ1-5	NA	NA	TGTGCCAGCAGCCCAGACCCCCGGGAGGGCAATCAGCCCCAGCATTTT	CASSPDPREGNQPQHF